Listed below are T cell receptor beta chains from one sample, sequenced in a study of post-analysis software for immune sequencing data. TCRdb reanalysed the PCR reads using MiXCR and keeps one entry per CDR3 protein. The sample has about 500,000 distinct CDR3 sequences; over 35% are singletons. Sequences were obtained from blood. The receptors originated from a girl between 10 and 17 years old with multiple sclerosis. The CDR3 runs from the conserved cysteine through the conserved F or W. The D gene is left open where the match is weak. Part of the rows lack a size; the others show once, few, many or a class for expanded clones.

clone size	CDR3 length	D gene	J gene	V gene	CDR3 DNA	CDR3 protein
-	16	-	TRBJ2-6	TRBV4-1	TGCGCCAGCAGCCAAGAACCCCCCGCTGGGGCCAACGTCCTGACTTTC	CASSQEPPAGANVLTF
-	16	-	TRBJ2-1	TRBV7-3	TGTGCCAGCAGCCTAAGGTCTCCCGTAACTTACAATGAGCAGTTCTTC	CASSLRSPVTYNEQFF
few	13	TRBD2	TRBJ2-1	TRBV20-1	TGCAGTGCTAGGACTAGCGGGAGTTATGAGCAGTTCTTC	CSARTSGSYEQFF
-	16	TRBD1	TRBJ2-6	TRBV15	TGTGCCACCAGCAGGACTACAGGGGTTGGGGCCAACGTCCTGACTTTC	CATSRTTGVGANVLTF
few	11	-	TRBJ2-5	TRBV12-5	TGTGCTAGAGACCCCGGAGAGACCCAGTACTTC	CARDPGETQYF
-	16	TRBD1	TRBJ1-1	TRBV27	TGTGCCAGCAGTCCGCAGGGGGAGGTGAGGGACACTGAAGCTTTCTTT	CASSPQGEVRDTEAFF
-	13	-	TRBJ2-1	TRBV7-9	TGTGCCGGCAGCTTAACTGGGGTCCATGAGCAGTTCTTC	CAGSLTGVHEQFF
once	17	TRBD1	TRBJ2-5	TRBV7-9	TGTGCCAGCAGCTTAGCGACCGGGACAGTGTCCCAAGAGACCCAGTACTTC	CASSLATGTVSQETQYF
-	16	-	TRBJ1-2	TRBV3-1	TGTGCCAGCAGCCAGATGCACGGATGGCCACGCTATGGCTACACCTTC	CASSQMHGWPRYGYTF
-	15	-	TRBJ2-2	TRBV7-7	TGTGCTACCAGTAGGCTGGCGGACAACACCGGGGAGCTGTTTTTT	CATSRLADNTGELFF
-	13	-	TRBJ1-4	TRBV20-1	TGCAGTGCTAGAGTCGACATAAATGAAAAACTGTTTTTT	CSARVDINEKLFF
few	17	-	TRBJ1-2	TRBV27	TGTGCCAGCAGTCGTAAAACAACCCCTCCAGGGAACTATGGCTACACCTTC	CASSRKTTPPGNYGYTF
few	15	-	TRBJ2-1	TRBV28	TGTGCCAGCAGTTTATGGGGCAGGGGGGGTGATGAGCAGTTCTTC	CASSLWGRGGDEQFF